This is a list of T cell receptor beta chains from one sample in a study of T cells in Graves' hyperthyroidism and ophthalmopathy. TCRdb analysed the multiplex PCR reads with MiXCR anew, one entry per CDR3 protein. The data hold approximately 430,000 distinct CDR3 sequences, with about a sixth observed a single time. Sample: blood. These receptor sequences come from a woman under 30 with Graves' hyperthyroidism. Each CDR3 is given with its conserved first and last residue.

TRBV12-3/TRBV12-4	CASSLIGIYGYTF
TRBV3-1	CASSQDLTTTEYEQYF
TRBV29-1	CSVGGGRYGYTF
TRBV24-1	CATSDTQGEETQYF
TRBV2	CASSAGTVAYEQYF
TRBV11-3	CASSPDQNSPLHF
TRBV12-3/TRBV12-4	CASYPADTNTGELFF
TRBV20-1	CSARRGGLAGPYEQYF
TRBV6-1	CASSEQGKAGETQYF
TRBV12-3/TRBV12-4	CASSLTLTDTQYF
TRBV6-1	CACSQYQYTQYF
TRBV7-9	CASSFSGVPQPQQF
TRBV3-1	CASSQVAGPYEQYF
TRBV4-1	CASSQTGPVNQPQHF
TRBV24-1	CATSVRTSGSNEQFF
TRBV2	CASSLYRRQGARDEQFF
TRBV5-5	CASSLLTSSYEQYF
TRBV3-1	CASSPTSLYGYTF
TRBV20-1	CSARWTTKETQYF
TRBV11-3	CASSYQGTYNEQFF
TRBV20-1	CSARGGLGQPQHF
TRBV4-1	CASSQAPGGVGYGYTF
TRBV7-2	CASSPTALGGTEAFF
TRBV30	CAWSPPGGETQYF
TRBV28	CASSSLGRDEGYTF
TRBV4-1	CASSHRTGWGYTF
TRBV11-3	CASSLGERVNTGELFF
TRBV7-8	CASSLDPRNYGYTF
TRBV3-1	CASRKQGNTGELFF
TRBV4-1	CASRLLAGGPNTGELFF
TRBV11-2	CASSSQGPDTQYF
TRBV12-5	CASGPQGPTGELFF
TRBV7-9	CASSFGQGAGDGTQYF
TRBV30	CAWSRTSADTQYF
TRBV6-1	CASSSTSGNEQFF
TRBV6-1	CASSLWLAGFNEQYF
TRBV5-5	CASSLAWFGGKNQPQHF
TRBV7-9	CASSLVALAGAPSSYNEQFF
TRBV12-3/TRBV12-4	CASSSGLAITYEQYF